A selection of T cell receptor beta chains follows, all from one sample in a study of T-cell reconstitution after alpha-beta-depleted transplantation in children. One entry per CDR3 protein, called by TCRdb with MiXCR from the PCR reads. The table includes some 190,000 distinct CDR3 sequences, around 10% detected once. The specimen was PBMCs, collected before TCRalphabeta/CD19-depleted stem cell transplant. The source is a boy between 2 and 10 years old with acute myeloid leukemia, due to receive a stem cell transplant. CDR3s leave out the opening cysteine and the closing phenylalanine or tryptophan. Fields, in order: V gene, J gene, CDR3 protein.

V gene: TRBV2
J gene: TRBJ1-1
CDR3 protein: ASSRTGDYTEAF

V gene: TRBV2
J gene: TRBJ2-3
CDR3 protein: ASSGSWTDTQY

V gene: TRBV6-6
J gene: TRBJ2-2
CDR3 protein: ASQERQGESGELF

V gene: TRBV5-8
J gene: TRBJ1-5
CDR3 protein: ASRAGGVGQPQH

V gene: TRBV5-6
J gene: TRBJ1-4
CDR3 protein: ASSRPGTATNEKLF

V gene: TRBV5-1
J gene: TRBJ2-7
CDR3 protein: ASSLGPAESYEQY

V gene: TRBV12-3/TRBV12-4
J gene: TRBJ1-5
CDR3 protein: ASSLGAGPQPQH

V gene: TRBV7-2
J gene: TRBJ1-2
CDR3 protein: ASSFGYGYT

V gene: TRBV7-3
J gene: TRBJ2-1
CDR3 protein: ASSFNREGNEQF

V gene: TRBV3-1
J gene: TRBJ2-5
CDR3 protein: ASSQDLTGGPETQY

V gene: TRBV2
J gene: TRBJ2-5
CDR3 protein: ASSDLRVPETQY

V gene: TRBV6-5
J gene: TRBJ1-4
CDR3 protein: ASSYSYSRGSNEKLF

V gene: TRBV6-2/TRBV6-3
J gene: TRBJ2-2
CDR3 protein: ASSYWIGTSGTNTGELF

V gene: TRBV15
J gene: TRBJ1-1
CDR3 protein: ATSIGTGFTEAF

V gene: TRBV12-3/TRBV12-4
J gene: TRBJ2-1
CDR3 protein: ASSPFSRGAYNEHF

V gene: TRBV7-8
J gene: TRBJ2-2
CDR3 protein: ASSPHLVEGGGGELF

V gene: TRBV6-5
J gene: TRBJ1-1
CDR3 protein: ASSYSIGVNTEAF

V gene: TRBV2
J gene: TRBJ2-3
CDR3 protein: ASVQEYTDTQY

V gene: TRBV15
J gene: TRBJ1-5
CDR3 protein: ATGQHNQPQH

V gene: TRBV5-5
J gene: TRBJ2-2
CDR3 protein: ASFGPRGRGRELF

V gene: TRBV27
J gene: TRBJ2-5
CDR3 protein: ASSPQSGQGAETQY

V gene: TRBV5-1
J gene: TRBJ2-1
CDR3 protein: ASSPPSGNHEQF

V gene: TRBV5-1
J gene: TRBJ1-1
CDR3 protein: ASSLVGTVGSNTEAF

V gene: TRBV7-6
J gene: TRBJ2-3
CDR3 protein: ASSLGGYPDTQY

V gene: TRBV20-1
J gene: TRBJ1-1
CDR3 protein: SARDRSRMGTEAF

V gene: TRBV20-1
J gene: TRBJ2-5
CDR3 protein: SATSGQETQY

V gene: TRBV5-4
J gene: TRBJ2-2
CDR3 protein: ASSSSTTGELF

V gene: TRBV20-1
J gene: TRBJ1-4
CDR3 protein: SASRGTGGEKLF

V gene: TRBV7-9
J gene: TRBJ1-1
CDR3 protein: ASSLTILNTEAF

V gene: TRBV5-1
J gene: TRBJ2-1
CDR3 protein: ASSLAGLNNEQF

V gene: TRBV14
J gene: TRBJ2-5
CDR3 protein: ASSQVFTQPLGETQY

V gene: TRBV27
J gene: TRBJ1-5
CDR3 protein: ASSLSRGYGQPQH

V gene: TRBV24-1
J gene: TRBJ2-2
CDR3 protein: ATRSAAAGEDTGELF

V gene: TRBV5-1
J gene: TRBJ2-1
CDR3 protein: ASSLGISTSYNEQF

V gene: TRBV6-1
J gene: TRBJ1-2
CDR3 protein: ASNPGSLGYT

V gene: TRBV3-1
J gene: TRBJ2-1
CDR3 protein: ATSHPGQDNEQF

V gene: TRBV7-3
J gene: TRBJ2-1
CDR3 protein: ASSLEPLQGLNNEQF

V gene: TRBV12-3/TRBV12-4
J gene: TRBJ2-1
CDR3 protein: ASSTLRTSGRYEQF

V gene: TRBV18
J gene: TRBJ2-7
CDR3 protein: ASSPQRESYEQY

V gene: TRBV7-3
J gene: TRBJ2-3
CDR3 protein: ASSPRWDPTAARNTQY

V gene: TRBV2
J gene: TRBJ2-3
CDR3 protein: ASSSTLRESSTDTQY

V gene: TRBV27
J gene: TRBJ1-2
CDR3 protein: ASSLSAPTYGYT

V gene: TRBV3-1
J gene: TRBJ1-4
CDR3 protein: ASSQSTGGWEKLF

V gene: TRBV20-1
J gene: TRBJ2-1
CDR3 protein: SARWTSGRSYNEQF

V gene: TRBV7-2
J gene: TRBJ1-1
CDR3 protein: ASSLNYWAGTTEAF

V gene: TRBV7-9
J gene: TRBJ2-3
CDR3 protein: ASRSPRGPDTQY

V gene: TRBV2
J gene: TRBJ2-3
CDR3 protein: ASESRRTTDTQY

V gene: TRBV12-3/TRBV12-4
J gene: TRBJ1-1
CDR3 protein: ASSLGDTYTEAF

V gene: TRBV12-3/TRBV12-4
J gene: TRBJ2-3
CDR3 protein: ASTQQGPGTDTQY

V gene: TRBV7-3
J gene: TRBJ1-2
CDR3 protein: ASSDQGQHGYT